Shown below are 32 T cell receptor beta chains from a single sample sequenced in a study of PD-L1 blockade in urothelial cancer. The time point is: peripheral blood 6 weeks after treatment start. Generated by immunoSEQ multiplex PCR, the TCRdb table keeps only in-frame clones and is missing some. The sample includes 15,000 to 20,000 clones, approximately 80% of them seen just once. The source was PBMCs, collected around atezolizumab (anti-PD-L1) treatment. The origin of the receptors is a man aged 45-65 years with urothelial cancer.

The chain carries TRBV7-2 and TRBJ1-1, with D maybe TRBD1 (5 bases). V lost 7 bases, J lost 11 bases, and 17 bases lay in between. The CDR3 consists of 12 residues. Germline values: CDR1 SGHTA, CDR2 FQGNSA. The CDR3 here is CASKIPGVRAFF. CDR3 nucleotides: TGTGCCAGCAAAATTCCGGGGGTCCGGGCTTTCTTT.

The chain couples TRBV18 to TRBJ1-2; D remains unclear. With 4 bases removed from V and 6 bases from J, the gap between germline ends came to 12 bases. Germline V gene sequence: CDR1 KGHSH, CDR2 LQKENI. The CDR3 length is 13 residues. CDR3 coding DNA: TGTGCCAGCTCACTCGGAGTGGTGCATGGCTACACCTTC. It codes for CASSLGVVHGYTF.

The rearrangement uses TRBV4-1 and TRBJ1-5; 7 bases are a match to TRBD1. CDR3 length: 17 residues. J was trimmed by 2 bases and V by 1 base; bases with no gene match: 8. Germline V lookup: CDR1 MGHRA, CDR2 YSYEKL. CDR3 nucleotides: TGCGCCAGCAGCCAAGGACAAGGGGGGACAGGCAATCAGCCCCAGCATTTT. Its translation: CASSQGQGGTGNQPQHF.

V and J are TRBV27 and TRBJ2-3, with TRBD2 matching 8 bases. The J segment lost 2 bases and the V segment lost 6 bases, leaving 13 bases of the junction unmatched. Germline V gene lookup returns CDR1 MNHEY and CDR2 SMNVEV (reference sequence). The CDR3 sequence is 17 residues long. The CDR3 region has the DNA TGTGCCAGCAGGACCTTTAGGACTAGCATATCCACAGATACGCAGTATTTT. Translated, it gives CASRTFRTSISTDTQYF.

This chain joins TRBV5-1 and TRBJ1-1; D may be TRBD1 (5 bases). V was trimmed by 3 bases and J by 0 bases, leaving 9 bases between them. The CDR3 has 14 amino acids. Germline V gene data show CDR1 as SGHRS and CDR2 as YFSETQ. The CDR3 DNA follows: TGCGCCAGCAGCTCGACAGAGATGAACACTGAAGCTTTCTTT. It specifies CASSSTEMNTEAFF.

This chain uses TRBV6-1 with TRBJ1-4; 11 bases map to TRBD1. Trimming removed 1 base from V and 11 bases from J; junction bases left unmatched: 12. This CDR3 region has 17 residues. CDR1 and CDR2 from the germline V gene are MNHNS and SASEGT. The CDR3: CASSEGTGGGRVRKLFF. In nucleotides, the CDR3 is TGTGCCAGCAGTGAAGGGACAGGGGGCGGCCGGGTGCGGAAACTGTTTTTT.

The chain combines TRBV5-4 with TRBJ1-2; D is undetermined. The germline V gene encodes CDR1 SGHNT and CDR2 YYREEE (reference sequence). The CDR3 runs to 14 residues. Between the trimmed V and J ends, which lost 2 bases and 4 bases, there was a span of 12 bases. CDR3 DNA sequence: TGTGCCAGCAGCTTCGAGAGGTTGGGCTATGGCTACACCTTC. Translation gives CASSFERLGYGYTF.

This rearrangement joins TRBV28 to TRBJ2-2; 8 bases are shared with TRBD1. Germline-derived CDR1 and CDR2 are MDHEN and SYDVKM. V dropped 6 bases and J dropped 1; count of bases not matched to a gene: 1. The CDR3 runs to 14 residues. As DNA, the CDR3 is TGTGCCAGCAGGGGACAGGAGAACACCGGGGAGCTGTTTTTT. It translates to CASRGQENTGELFF.

Only one count was recorded for this clone. This CDR3 reads CASSLAQGIGAEAFF. The CDR3 nucleotides are TGTGCCAGCAGCCTGGCACAGGGAATAGGGGCTGAAGCTTTCTTT. The rearrangement uses TRBV2 and TRBJ1-1, with TRBD1 as a possible D gene (6 bases). The V and J ends lost 6 bases and 6 bases respectively, with 20 bases between them. From germline, CDR1 is SNHLY and CDR2 FYNNEI. The CDR3 has 15 amino acids.

The chain is built from TRBV4-1 and TRBJ2-5, with TRBD1 identical over 7 bases. V dropped 4 bases and J dropped 1; count of bases not matched to a gene: 12. This CDR3 is built from 17 residues. Per germline, CDR1 MGHRA and CDR2 YSYEKL. This CDR3 reads CASSLRLGQTFQETQYF. The CDR3 DNA follows: TGCGCCAGCAGCCTACGCTTGGGACAGACTTTCCAAGAGACCCAGTACTTC.

This clone was seen once. One end of the junction varies from germline; a read error may be responsible. The chain has TRBV6-1 and TRBJ1-2, with TRBD1 identical over 8 bases. In germline, CDR1 is MNHNS, CDR2 SASEGT. This CDR3 has 13 amino acids. This CDR3 reads CASREGTGYGYTF. CDR3 in DNA: TGTGCCAGCAGGGAAGGGACAGGTTATGGCTACACCTTC.

The rearrangement uses TRBV5-1 and TRBJ2-2; the D is unclear. CDR1 SGHRS and CDR2 YFSETQ come from the germline V gene. Trimming pared 3 bases from V and 3 bases from J, leaving 3 bases between. CDR3 length equals 12 residues. In DNA, the CDR3 is TGCGCCAGCAGCTCAGACACCGGGGAGCTGTTTTTT. Protein product: CASSSDTGELFF.

This clone was observed a single time. The rearrangement links TRBV4-1 to TRBJ2-6; TRBD1 matches 8 bases. J gave up 2 bases and V 1 base, and 7 bases lay outside the gene matches. Germline CDR1 reads MGHRA; CDR2 reads YSYEKL. The CDR3 is made up of 18 amino acids. As DNA, the CDR3 is TGCGCCAGCAGCCAAGTACCGGCAGGGGGCACTGGGGCCAACGTCCTGACTTTC. Its translation: CASSQVPAGGTGANVLTF.

This clone has just one count. This sequence joins TRBV5-1 and TRBJ2-3; 8 nucleotides line up with TRBD2. Unmatched junction bases numbered 17, after V lost 0 bases and J lost 8 bases. The germline gives CDR1 SGHRS, CDR2 YFSETQ. CDR3 length: 18 residues. The CDR3 region has the DNA TGCGCCAGCAGCTTGGGCCCCGGACGGGGGGGCCTCGAGGGTACGCAGTATTTT. Protein: CASSLGPGRGGLEGTQYF.

This clone was seen a handful of times. The rearrangement joins TRBV10-3 to TRBJ2-5, with 8 bases lining up with TRBD2. CDR3 size: 14 residues. V was pared by 3 bases and J by 5 bases, with 5 bases of the junction left unmatched. Germline lookup yields CDR1 ENHRY and CDR2 SYGVKD. In nucleotides, the CDR3 is TGTGCCATCAGTGATGGGACTAGTGTGGAGACCCAGTACTTC. This codes for CAISDGTSVETQYF.

The chain uses TRBV4-1 and TRBJ2-3; 9 nucleotides match TRBD2. Germline values: CDR1 MGHRA, CDR2 YSYEKL. The CDR3 contains 15 residues. With V trimmed by 1 base and J by 3 bases, 2 bases remained unmatched. DNA of the CDR3: TGCGCCAGCAGCCAAGGGACTAGCGATACAGATACGCAGTATTTT. Its translation: CASSQGTSDTDTQYF.

The chain joins TRBV18 to TRBJ1-1, with D possibly TRBD1 on 6 matching bases. The V gene's germline CDR1 is KGHSH and CDR2 LQKENI. Trimming pared 0 bases from V and 5 bases from J, leaving 10 bases between. This CDR3 region has 14 residues. CDR3 residues: CASSPPGARTEAFF. The DNA for the CDR3 is TGTGCCAGCTCACCACCGGGGGCGCGGACTGAAGCTTTCTTT.

The chain carries TRBV6-1 and TRBJ1-1; D call uncertain. The CDR3 consists of 15 residues. The V gene's germline CDR1 is MNHNS and CDR2 SASEGT. Deletions cut 1 base from V and 4 bases from J, with 13 bases between. The CDR3 nucleotides are TGTGCCAGCAGTGAAGATGAGGGCTACGGCACTGAAGCTTTCTTT. It is translated as CASSEDEGYGTEAFF.

The chain recombines TRBV5-1 with TRBJ2-2, with TRBD1 matching 9 bases. Germline loops: CDR1 SGHRS, CDR2 YFSETQ. V was clipped by 4 bases and J by 2 bases; unmatched bases: 9. The CDR3 length is 17 residues. CDR3 nucleotide sequence: TGCGCCAGCAGCCCCAGGACAGGGGCCACCAACACCGGGGAGCTGTTTTTT. It yields the protein CASSPRTGATNTGELFF.

Only a few counts were recorded for this clone. This rearrangement joins TRBV7-3 to TRBJ1-2; D gene unclear. The CDR3 is made up of 14 amino acids. Trimming stripped 5 bases from V and 3 bases from J, with 13 bases between. Germline V gene lookup returns CDR1 SGHTA and CDR2 FQGTGA. CDR3 DNA: TGTGCCAGCAGCCCCTGGGGAGGTGACTATGGCTACACCTTC. This codes for CASSPWGGDYGYTF.

The J gene is TRBJ2-3, the V gene TRBV5-1, with D possibly TRBD1 on 5 matching bases. The CDR3 length is 14 residues. Germline CDR1 SGHRS, CDR2 YFSETQ. Trimming pared 1 base from V and 4 bases from J, leaving 10 bases between. In nucleotides, the CDR3 is TGCGCCAGCAGCTTGAAGGGGTTGGCAGATACGCAGTATTTT. Encoded protein: CASSLKGLADTQYF.

This chain links TRBV18 with TRBJ2-2, with D maybe TRBD2 (5 bases). Germline V gene lookup returns CDR1 KGHSH and CDR2 LQKENI. The CDR3 is made up of 15 amino acids. Trimming removed 1 base from V and 7 bases from J, with 13 bases in between. CDR3 nucleotide sequence: TGTGCCAGCTCACCACGTAGGGAGCGCGGCGGGGAGCTGTTTTTT. It encodes CASSPRRERGGELFF.

V and J are TRBV7-2 and TRBJ2-7, with D possibly TRBD2 on 6 matching bases. Germline lookup yields CDR1 SGHTA and CDR2 FQGNSA. The V end lost 5 bases, the J end lost 0 bases, and 14 bases lay between the germline ends. CDR3 length equals 15 residues. DNA of the CDR3: TGTGCCAGCAGCCTCGGGGGTTCCCCCTCCTACGAGCAGTACGTC. Encoded protein: CASSLGGSPSYEQYV.

The V gene is TRBV6-5, the J gene TRBJ2-1, with TRBD1 identical over 10 bases. This CDR3 contains 12 residues. CDR1 is MNHEY and CDR2 is SVGAGI in the germline V gene. V shed 5 bases, J shed 14 bases, and the junction held 6 bases outside the gene matches. The CDR3 region has the DNA TGTGCCAGCAGTACCGGACAGGGGGGGAAGTTCTTC. Its translation is CASSTGQGGKFF.

V and J are TRBV19 and TRBJ1-2; D perhaps matches TRBD1 (6 bases). Germline lookup yields CDR1 LNHDA and CDR2 SQIVND (reference sequence). The CDR3 has 14 residues. Trimming pared 3 bases from V and 2 bases from J, leaving 10 bases between. CDR3 protein: CASSIWTVNYGYTF. The CDR3 DNA sequence: TGTGCCAGTAGTATTTGGACAGTAAACTATGGCTACACCTTC.

V is TRBV28 and J is TRBJ1-2; D perhaps matches TRBD1 (5 bases). With 2 bases removed from V and 4 bases from J, the gap between germline ends came to 14 bases. Per the germline V gene, CDR1 is MDHEN and CDR2 is SYDVKM. This CDR3 has 15 amino acids. This CDR3 is CASSLGSRASYGYTF. The CDR3 nucleotides are TGTGCCAGCAGTTTAGGTTCCAGGGCGAGCTATGGCTACACCTTC.

This chain's CDR3 is CASSGAIWNEQFF. The CDR3 DNA sequence: TGTGCCAGCAGTGGGGCGATATGGAATGAGCAGTTCTTC. The genes are TRBV6-1 and TRBJ2-1; D not resolved. The CDR3 length is 13 residues. The V and J ends lost 4 bases and 7 bases respectively, with 11 bases between them. Germline V gene lookup returns CDR1 MNHNS and CDR2 SASEGT.

This clone was seen just once. The genes are TRBV19 and TRBJ2-3, with D possibly being TRBD2 (6 bases). With 6 bases removed from V and 2 bases from J, the gap between germline ends came to 15 bases. In germline, CDR1 is LNHDA, CDR2 SQIVND (reference sequence). The CDR3 length is 15 residues. CDR3 DNA: TGTGCCAGTAGCCGCGGGACTTCCTACACAGATACGCAGTATTTT. Its translation: CASSRGTSYTDTQYF. The variable domain in full, with the rest retrieved from reference TRBV19 and TRBJ2-3, is DGGITQSPKYLFRKEGQNVTLSCEQNLNHDAMYWYRQDPGQGLRLIYYSQIVNDFQKGDIAEGYSVSREKKESFPLTVTSAQKNPTAFYLCASSRGTSYTDTQYFGPGTRLTVL.

The CDR3 sequence is CASSQQGNTEAFF. The CDR3 DNA reads as TGTGCCAGCAGTCAGCAGGGAAACACTGAAGCTTTCTTT. The V call is TRBV6-4, the J call TRBJ1-1; a weak D match, TRBD1 (5 bases). The CDR3 consists of 13 residues. V was shortened by 5 bases and J by 2 bases, with 9 bases between the two germline ends. The germline V gene has CDR1 MRHNA and CDR2 SNTAGT.

This chain connects TRBV5-6 to TRBJ1-1; D call uncertain. The CDR3 sequence is 15 residues long. Germline V gene data show CDR1 as SGHDT and CDR2 as YYEEEE. Trimming took 1 base from V and 0 from J, leaving 10 bases between them. The CDR3 DNA sequence: TGTGCCAGCAGCTTGCTCCCCCCGGTGAACACTGAAGCTTTCTTT. Translating gives CASSLLPPVNTEAFF.

The J gene is TRBJ2-7, the V gene TRBV7-9, with 7 bases identical to TRBD1. This CDR3 has 13 amino acids. J was trimmed by 3 bases and V by 4 bases; bases with no gene match: 3. Germline V gives CDR1 SEHNR, CDR2 FQNEAQ (reference sequence). In DNA form, the CDR3 reads TGTGCCAGCAGCTCGACAGGGTACTACGAGCAGTACGTC. It yields the protein CASSSTGYYEQYV.

The V and J genes are TRBV4-2 and TRBJ1-6; D remains unclear. Trimming cost V 0 bases and J 7 bases, with 13 bases left between them. The CDR3 consists of 16 residues. CDR1 LGHNA and CDR2 YNFKEQ come from the germline V gene. The CDR3 here is CASSQDTEAGNSPLHF. The CDR3 bases are TGTGCCAGCAGCCAAGATACGGAAGCGGGGAATTCACCCCTCCACTTT.